The 18 T cell receptor beta chains listed next were all sequenced from one sample in a study of blood T cell repertoires in COVID-19. The assay was immunoSEQ multiplex PCR, and TCRdb's table has in-frame clones only and misses some. The table lists about 160,000 clones, around 85% of them singletons. Specimen: peripheral blood. Receptors were obtained from a woman aged 70-85 years with acute or convalescent COVID-19.

This clone occurred once. The chain is built from TRBV6-1 and TRBJ2-3, with TRBD1 as a possible D gene (5 bases). The CDR3 length is 16 residues. CDR1 MNHNS and CDR2 SASEGT come from the germline V gene. The germline V and J ends were trimmed by 2 bases and 3 bases, with 15 bases remaining between them. DNA for the CDR3: TGTGCCAGCAGTGAATTGGGGTTACAGGCTACAGATACGCAGTATTTT. Translating it yields CASSELGLQATDTQYF.

The chain recombines TRBV18 with TRBJ1-3; no clear D. This CDR3 comprises 15 residues. V lost 0 bases to trimming and J lost 6 bases, with 12 bases between them. CDR1 is KGHSH, CDR2 LQKENI, per germline. Here the CDR3 reads CASSPPPTGVNTIYF. CDR3 coding DNA: TGTGCCAGCTCACCACCGCCGACCGGAGTAAACACCATATATTTT.

The V and J genes are TRBV6-1 and TRBJ1-5; 8 bases align to TRBD1. Germline V gene data show CDR1 as MNHNS and CDR2 as SASEGT. The V and J ends lost 4 bases and 0 bases, in that order; junction bases with no gene match: 8. The CDR3 spans 17 residues. The CDR3 region is CASSVGQAIHSNQPQHF. Here the CDR3 DNA reads TGTGCCAGCAGTGTGGGACAGGCCATTCATAGCAATCAGCCCCAGCATTTT.

A note on this clone: Additional DNA sequences in this sample encode the identical CDR3. The V call is TRBV27, the J call TRBJ1-1; no reliable D call. Germline values: CDR1 MNHEY, CDR2 SMNVEV (reference sequence). Trimming cost V 4 bases and J 0 bases, with 3 bases left between them. This CDR3 contains 12 residues. CDR3 DNA sequence: TGTGCCAGCAGTTCGGTGAACACTGAAGCTTTCTTT. It translates to CASSSVNTEAFF.

This sequence joins TRBV19 and TRBJ2-1; 9 bases are shared with TRBD1. This CDR3 has 17 amino acids. V lost 3 bases and J lost 9; bases outside the gene matches: 15. Germline CDR1 and CDR2: LNHDA and SQIVND (reference sequence). The CDR3 DNA follows: TGTGCCAGTAGTATGTACCGGGACAGGGTATTGGTCGGTGAGCAGTTCTTC. Translation gives CASSMYRDRVLVGEQFF.

The chain joins TRBV3-1 (or the pseudogene TRBV3-2) to TRBJ2-1; 7 bases fit TRBD1. Germline V CDR1 and CDR2: LGHDT, YNNKEL (reference sequence). J lost 4 bases, V lost 4 bases, and 10 bases had no gene match. The CDR3 runs 16 residues. This CDR3 is CASSLTSTGKYNEQFF. CDR3 sequence (DNA): TGTGCCAGCAGCCTAACTTCGACAGGGAAATACAATGAGCAGTTCTTC.

The chain carries TRBV7-9 and TRBJ2-3; tentatively, D is TRBD1 (5 bases). The CDR3 contains 17 residues. Germline V gene sequence: CDR1 SEHNR, CDR2 FQNEAQ (reference sequence). Trimming left V 5 bases short and J 4 bases short, with 22 bases between. The CDR3 spells CASSRSFLGAASDTQYF. The CDR3 bases are TGTGCCAGCAGCCGGAGTTTTTTAGGGGCCGCGTCAGATACGCAGTATTTT. Full variable domain (missing parts from reference TRBV7-9 and TRBJ2-3): DTGVSQNPRHKITKRGQNVTFRCDPISEHNRLYWYRQTLGQGPEFLTYFQNEAQLEKSRLLSDRFSAERPKGSFSTLEIQRTEQGDSAMYLCASSRSFLGAASDTQYFGPGTRLTVL.

V is TRBV14 and J is TRBJ1-6, with a weak D call TRBD1 (6 bases). Trimming took off 4 bases at V and 0 bases at J, with 28 bases between the two ends. Germline V gives CDR1 SGHDN, CDR2 FVKESK. This CDR3 is built from 22 residues. CDR3 nucleotides: TGTGCCAGCAGCCTGGGCGGGGGCACAGCCATTTTTTCGAGCTCCTATAATTCACCCCTCCACTTT. Translated, it gives CASSLGGGTAIFSSSYNSPLHF. Full variable domain (missing parts from reference TRBV14 and TRBJ1-6): EAGVTQFPSHSVIEKGQTVTLRCDPISGHDNLYWYRRVMGKEIKFLLHFVKESKQDESGMPNNRFLAERTGGTYSTLKVQPAELEDSGVYFCASSLGGGTAIFSSSYNSPLHFGNGTRLTVT.

DNA for the CDR3: TGTGCCAGCAGTGACATAGGGGGGGAAACTGAAGCTTTCTTT. This sequence encodes CASSDIGGETEAFF. The chain links TRBV2 to TRBJ1-1; D is perhaps TRBD1 (6 bases). Germline lookup yields CDR1 SNHLY and CDR2 FYNNEI. Trimming shortened V by 3 bases and J by 5 bases, and 13 bases separated the two germline ends. This CDR3 spans 14 amino acids. Drawing the rest from reference TRBV2 and TRBJ1-1, the complete variable domain is EPEVTQTPSHQVTQMGQEVILRCVPISNHLYFYWYRQILGQKVEFLVSFYNNEISEKSEIFDDQFSVERPDGSNFTLKIRSTKLEDSAMYFCASSDIGGETEAFFGQGTRLTVV.

The gene calls are TRBV15 and TRBJ1-3; maybe TRBD1 (6 bases). The V end lost 6 bases, the J end lost 10 bases, and 16 bases lay between the germline ends. CDR1 and CDR2 (germline): LNHNV, YYDKDF (reference sequence). This CDR3 spans 13 amino acids. CDR3 protein: CATSSTGGETIYF. CDR3 sequence (DNA): TGTGCCACCAGTTCGACAGGTGGGGAGACCATATATTTT.

This chain links TRBV15 with TRBJ2-7; 8 bases align to TRBD1. The germline gives CDR1 LNHNV, CDR2 YYDKDF (reference sequence). The CDR3 loop spans 14 amino acids. J was trimmed by 2 bases and V by 6 bases; bases with no gene match: 6. CDR3 region: CATSGQGGPYEQYF. The CDR3 region has the DNA TGTGCCACCAGTGGACAGGGCGGTCCCTACGAGCAGTACTTC.

This clone was picked up one time. This chain links TRBV6-5 with TRBJ2-7; 9 bases match TRBD1. The V segment lost 6 bases and the J segment 2 bases; nucleotides outside the gene matches: 2. Germline lookup yields CDR1 MNHEY and CDR2 SVGAGI. The CDR3 runs to 13 residues. The CDR3 protein is CASRRQGAYEQYF. CDR3 sequence (DNA): TGTGCCAGCAGAAGACAGGGGGCCTACGAGCAGTACTTC.

The rearrangement links TRBV13 to TRBJ1-1, with 7 bases that match TRBD1. The ends lost 3 bases at V and 3 bases at J; junction bases unmatched: 1. CDR3 length: 13 amino acids. In germline, CDR1 is PRHDT, CDR2 FYEKMQ (reference sequence). The CDR3 DNA reads TGTGCCAGCAGCTTGGGACAGCACACTGAAGCTTTCTTT. The encoded protein is CASSLGQHTEAFF.

J is TRBJ2-3 and V is TRBV2; TRBD2 is a possible D gene (5 bases). V was trimmed by 6 bases and J by 2 bases, leaving 15 bases between them. CDR1 is SNHLY and CDR2 is FYNNEI in the germline V gene. CDR3 length: 15 amino acids. In DNA, the CDR3 is TGTGCCAGCAGGAGGGCAACAGCGTACACAGATACGCAGTATTTT. Translating it yields CASRRATAYTDTQYF.

The chain employs TRBV4-1 and TRBJ1-5; TRBD1 is a possible D gene (6 bases). Germline V gene data show CDR1 as MGHRA and CDR2 as YSYEKL. Deletions cut 1 base from V and 1 base from J, with 11 bases between. There are 16 residues in the CDR3. CDR3 protein: CASSQGWGRSNQPQHF. The CDR3 DNA sequence: TGCGCCAGCAGCCAAGGATGGGGGCGAAGCAATCAGCCCCAGCATTTT.

The rearrangement joins TRBV5-4 to TRBJ1-2; 8 positions agree with TRBD1. CDR1 SGHNT and CDR2 YYREEE come from the germline V gene (reference sequence). After removal of 0 bases from V and 3 bases from J, the junction contained 4 bases not matched to a gene. This CDR3 spans 15 amino acids. CDR3 in amino acids: CASSLGQGADYGYTF. The CDR3 nucleotides read TGTGCCAGCAGCTTGGGGCAGGGGGCTGACTATGGCTACACCTTC.

The chain employs TRBV3-1 (or the pseudogene TRBV3-2) and TRBJ1-1; no clear D gene. The germline V and J ends were trimmed by 6 bases and 2 bases, with 16 bases remaining between them. The CDR3 loop spans 15 amino acids. Germline V gene lookup returns CDR1 LGHDT and CDR2 YNNKEL (reference sequence). The DNA for the CDR3 is TGTGCCAGCAGACGGTCGGCCCGGGGTAACACTGAAGCTTTCTTT. Translation gives CASRRSARGNTEAFF.

Points on this clone: Other DNA sequences within the sample encode an identical CDR3. The chain carries TRBV19 and TRBJ2-2; D is unresolved. Germline values: CDR1 LNHDA, CDR2 SQIVND (reference sequence). The CDR3 contains 12 residues. With 0 bases removed from V and 7 bases from J, the gap between germline ends came to 3 bases. The CDR3 region has the DNA TGTGCCAGTAGTATAGATCGCGGGGAGCTGTTTTTT. It is translated as CASSIDRGELFF.